This T cell receptor beta chain emerged from a study of blood T cell repertoires in COVID-19 (TCRdb year 2020). Context from the whole study: Samples covering the acute and convalescent phases of COVID-19 were provided by collaborators in the United States, Italy and Spain. The material from the prospective study consisted of cDNA or gDNA derived from T cells, B-cell-depleted T cells, or PBMCs. The dataset comprised deeply sampled blood TCRbeta repertoires from subjects exposed to, actively infected with, or recovered from COVID-19. The repertoires were released in a freely available public database intended as a resource for research on the immune response to SARS-CoV-2. Samples were obtained from the ongoing ImmuneRACE study (first 160 participants) and from some 1,300 subjects provided by 6 global collaborators. Nearly every sample came with metadata listing a de-identified subject ID, COVID-19 status, age in years and sex. Where HLA class I and class II types were available, the types were taken from metadata supplied by the sample provider, not from assay-based typing. Findings and caveats that apply to the study as a whole: How much clinical and demographic metadata was included differed by source and by participant, and the metadata was provided uncurated.

Details on this clone: The specificity of this receptor is unknown. The sample holds no much larger clone one base away, and base qualities are not on file.

TCRbeta CDR3 regions were amplified from genomic DNA using the immunoSEQ Assay, a bias-controlled multiplex PCR. Per the source publication's procedure: The number of nucleated cells in each sample was estimated by amplification of reference gene primers within the assay. To quantify the absolute abundance of each unique TCRbeta CDR3 rearrangement, sequence reads were collapsed and filtered. For each sample, productive Simpson clonality was calculated as the square root of Simpson's diversity index across productive rearrangements. TCRdb limited this immuneACCESS table to in-frame rearrangements with V and J called. A share of clones is missing; checked studies link under half to unresolved V genes, and the rest is unexplained. V and J calls and clone size follow that table, whereas D and trimming were derived from the DNA. The sample includes 120,000 or so clones, with around three quarters observed a single time. The ten largest clonotypes hold 16% of the sample.

Collaborating institutions collected whole blood in K2EDTA tubes following their own protocols. For TCRbeta analysis, collaborators shipped samples in one of three forms: frozen whole blood, isolated PBMCs, or DNA extracted from either of those sample types. V and J are truncated by 8 bases and 6 bases respectively, leaving an intervening sequence of 17 bases. CDR1 and CDR2 are read off the germline V gene as MDHEN and SYDVKM. The CDR3 sequence holds 14 residues, the cysteine and phenylalanine included. This entry keeps only the CDR3 DNA: 42 bases, framed from base 1. The chain was built from TRBV28 and TRBJ2-1, and TRBD1 may be the D gene, going by 7 matching bases. Sequencing input: peripheral blood. The sequence was collected from a man between 60 and 70 years old with active or convalescent COVID-19. CDR3 loop: CASLPGDRLNEQFF. The sequenced DNA: TGTGCCAGCCTGCCGGGGGACAGACTCAATGAGCAGTTCTTC.